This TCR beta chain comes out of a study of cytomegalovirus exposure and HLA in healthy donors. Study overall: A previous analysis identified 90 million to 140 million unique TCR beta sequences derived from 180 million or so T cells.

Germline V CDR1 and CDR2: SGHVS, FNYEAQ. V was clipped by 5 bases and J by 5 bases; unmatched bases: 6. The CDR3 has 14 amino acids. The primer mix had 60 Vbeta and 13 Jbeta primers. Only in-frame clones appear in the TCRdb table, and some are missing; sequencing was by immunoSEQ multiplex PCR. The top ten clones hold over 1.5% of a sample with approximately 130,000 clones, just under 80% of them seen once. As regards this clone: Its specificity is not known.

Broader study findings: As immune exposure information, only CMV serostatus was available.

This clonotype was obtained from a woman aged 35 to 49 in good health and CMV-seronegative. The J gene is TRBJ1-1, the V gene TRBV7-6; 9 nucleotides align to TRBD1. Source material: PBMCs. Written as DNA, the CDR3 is TGTGCCAGCAGCCCGGGACAGGGAGGTACTGAAGCTTTCTTT. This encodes CASSPGQGGTEAFF. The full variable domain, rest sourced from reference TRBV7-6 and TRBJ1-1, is GAGVSQSPRYKVTKRGQDVALRCDPISGHVSLYWYRQALGQGPEFLTYFNYEAQQDKSGLPNDRFSAERPEGSISTLTIQRTEQRDSAMYRCASSPGQGGTEAFFGQGTRLTVV.